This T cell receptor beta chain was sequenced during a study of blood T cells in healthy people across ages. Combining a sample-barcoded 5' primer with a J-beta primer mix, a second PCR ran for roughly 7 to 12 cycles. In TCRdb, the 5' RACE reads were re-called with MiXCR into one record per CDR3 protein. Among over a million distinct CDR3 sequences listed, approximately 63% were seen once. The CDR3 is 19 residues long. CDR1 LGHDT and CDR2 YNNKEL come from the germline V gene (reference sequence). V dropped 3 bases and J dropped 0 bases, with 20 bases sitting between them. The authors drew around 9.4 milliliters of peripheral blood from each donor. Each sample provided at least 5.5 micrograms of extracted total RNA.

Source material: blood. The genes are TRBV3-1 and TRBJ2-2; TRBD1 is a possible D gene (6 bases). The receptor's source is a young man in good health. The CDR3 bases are TGTGCCAGCAGCCACAGAATTTTTGCCGGGACATCGAACACCGGGGAGCTGTTTTTT. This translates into CASSHRIFAGTSNTGELFF.